This T cell receptor (beta chain) was observed in a study of T cells in Graves' hyperthyroidism and ophthalmopathy. Whole-study findings and limits: Ophthalmopathy was told apart from stable hyperthyroidism by a 13 V-J model. Model predictions of ophthalmopathy came a median around 7.1 months before onset.

Out of more than 8 ml of fresh peripheral blood came the PBMCs. RNA transcripts were the template for amplifying TCR beta CDR3 regions. A set of HTBI primers served as the primers for a first-round RT-PCR of the TCR CDR3. One entry per CDR3 protein results from TCRdb running MiXCR on the multiplex PCR reads. The table includes about 500,000 distinct CDR3 sequences, about 15% detected once. This clonotype was observed at least ten times. What it binds is unknown. V lost 3 bases to trimming and J lost 2 bases; unmatched junction nucleotides: 12. CDR1 SGDLS and CDR2 YYNGEE come from the germline V gene. The CDR3 length is 17 residues.

This receptor was taken from a woman aged 25 to 39 with Graves' ophthalmopathy. Source material: blood. The J gene is TRBJ2-7, the V gene TRBV9; the match to TRBD2 covers 9 bases. The CDR3 protein is CASSASHYGTSTYEQYF. The CDR3 bases are TGTGCCAGCAGCGCCAGCCACTACGGGACTAGCACCTACGAGCAGTACTTC.